This T cell receptor (beta chain) is from a study of blood T cell repertoires in COVID-19. At the level of the study: The origin of the acute and convalescent COVID-19 samples was the United States, Italy and Spain. T cells, B-cell-depleted T cells, or PBMCs provided the cDNA or gDNA that served as material.

In the original workflow: How many nucleated cells were present was estimated from reference gene primer amplification. Produced via immunoSEQ multiplex PCR; TCRdb's table is partial and in-frame only. The V and J calls and clone size are taken from that table; D and trimming were inferred from the DNA. The sample records 180,000 or so clones, approximately 79% being singletons. V trimming: 7 bases; J trimming: 5 bases; junction bases outside the gene matches: 6. Germline CDR1 is MNHEY and CDR2 is SVGEGT. The CDR3 totals 14 residues. The receptor was isolated from a man aged 45-60 years who had recovered from COVID-19. The chain has TRBV6-2 or TRBV6-3 and TRBJ1-5; 9 positions agree with TRBD1. Sequences were obtained from peripheral blood. Here the CDR3 reads CASTPWDRDQPQHF. For the CDR3, the DNA is TGTGCCAGCACCCCCTGGGACAGGGATCAGCCCCAGCATTTT.